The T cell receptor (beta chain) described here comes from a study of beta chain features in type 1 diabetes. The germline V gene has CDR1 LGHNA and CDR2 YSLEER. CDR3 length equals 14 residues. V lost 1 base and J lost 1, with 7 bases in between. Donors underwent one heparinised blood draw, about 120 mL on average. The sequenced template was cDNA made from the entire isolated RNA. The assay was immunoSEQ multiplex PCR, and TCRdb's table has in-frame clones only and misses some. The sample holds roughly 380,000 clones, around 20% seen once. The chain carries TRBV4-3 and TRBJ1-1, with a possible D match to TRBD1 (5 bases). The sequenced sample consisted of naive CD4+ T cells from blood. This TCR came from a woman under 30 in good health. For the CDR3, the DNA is TGCGCCAGCAGCCAAGGGGACTGGAACACTGAAGCTTTCTTT. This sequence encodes CASSQGDWNTEAFF.